A selection of T cell receptor beta chains follows, all from one sample in a study of blood T cell repertoires in COVID-19. TCRdb's table, derived via immunoSEQ multiplex PCR, lists solely in-frame clones and lacks some. The data contain tens of thousands of clones, approximately 80% of them seen just once; the ten biggest clones take up less than 9%. What was sequenced was peripheral blood. The receptors derive from a woman between 55 and 75 years old with acute or convalescent COVID-19. CDR3s include the opening cysteine and the closing phenylalanine or tryptophan. Size tells how often a clone was seen (once, few, many) or the class of an expanded clone, and some rows leave it out.

clone_size,v_call,cdr3_aa
once,TRBV10-3,CAISGGSMNTEAFF
few,TRBV5-4,CASSFSGGRRTDTQYF
NA,TRBV5-4,CASSLVFEGAVGYTF
NA,TRBV15,CATSRRAGIEQYF
NA,TRBV30,CAWSLAGGPNNEQFF
NA,TRBV7-9,CASSLNSYGYTF
NA,TRBV7-3,CASSFGQGNSPLHF
NA,TRBV3-1/TRBV3-2,CASSRGGTGIEKLFF
NA,TRBV25-1,CASSAPGYTEAFF
NA,TRBV27,CASSLRGQTYEQYF
few,TRBV28,CASSPRTGATDEQYF
NA,TRBV6-5,CASSRQGRSTDTQYF
NA,TRBV3-1/TRBV3-2,CASSQQDKSPLHF
NA,TRBV6-2/TRBV6-3,CASSYSSGKRKNSPLHF
NA,TRBV4-1,CASSQGQWNSPLHF
NA,TRBV12-3/TRBV12-4,CASSSAGREQFF
NA,TRBV6-5,CASLRGYGYTF
few,TRBV5-1,CASSLEGQRNEKLFF